This T cell receptor beta chain came from a study of blood T cell repertoires in COVID-19. Overall study: COVID-19 samples from acute and convalescent phases originated in the United States, Italy and Spain. T cells, B-cell-depleted T cells, or PBMCs supplied cDNA or gDNA.

Unmatched junction bases numbered 5, after V lost 2 bases and J lost 2 bases. Germline V gene data show CDR1 as SGDLS and CDR2 as YYNGEE. The CDR3 covers 16 residues. Some clones are missing from TCRdb's copy, which holds only in-frame ones; the method was immunoSEQ multiplex PCR. The table has roughly 300,000 clones, 75% to 95% seen once. Residents of about two dozen US areas, aged about 18 to 89 years, made up the participants. This TCR was recovered from a woman aged 30 to 39 who had recovered from COVID-19. Sequencing input: PBMCs or T cells enriched from blood (not recorded which). The V gene is TRBV9, the J gene TRBJ2-3; 10 bases line up with TRBD2. The DNA for the CDR3 is TGTGCCAGCAGCGTTACTAGCGGGGTTCTCACAGATACGCAGTATTTT. As protein: CASSVTSGVLTDTQYF.